The T cell receptor (beta chain) under discussion was sequenced for a study of tumor and adjacent non-tumor tissue in lung cancer. A modified ARM-PCR protocol with three rounds of nested PCR amplified TCRbeta. Via MiXCR, TCRdb re-called the multiplex PCR reads, giving one row per CDR3 protein. Among 80,000 to 100,000 distinct CDR3 sequences listed, 80% were seen once. The template was RNA from unsorted bulk tissue. More than 3 cm separated this lung sample from the edge of the tumor. Turning to this clonotype: The junction differs from germline at one of its ends, possibly a read error.

CDR3 length: 15 amino acids. Germline CDR1 reads MGHRA; CDR2 reads YSYEKL. The TCR was taken from a man aged 60 to 69 with small cell lung cancer. The chain employs TRBV4-1 and TRBJ2-2; D uncertain. Specimen: distant non-tumor lung tissue. The CDR3 DNA follows: TGCACCAGCAACCAATTCGGAGCCAACACCGGGGAGCTGTTTTTT. The encoded protein is CTSNQFGANTGELFF.